The clone carrying this T cell receptor beta chain was recorded a few times. As yet, its antigen is unknown. The sample originates from a study of T cells after yellow fever vaccination. The CDR3 totals 14 residues. With V trimmed by 6 bases and J by 0 bases, 3 bases remained unmatched. Germline V gives CDR1 MDHEN, CDR2 SYDVKM. Study-wide points: Overlap between CD4 and CD8 compartments was detected for a small share of clonotypes.

TCRdb re-called the 5' RACE reads with MiXCR, one entry per CDR3 protein. The profile shows roughly 310,000 distinct CDR3 sequences, 8.5% to 9% of them singletons. The source was PBMCs, collected on the day of the first yellow fever vaccination. The chain carries TRBV28 and TRBJ1-1, with 8 positions matching TRBD1. The clonotype originates from a man younger than 35 who received the YFV17D yellow fever vaccine. CDR3 sequence (DNA): TGTGCCAGCAGCGGACAGGGTTTGAACACTGAAGCTTTCTTT. Amino acids: CASSGQGLNTEAFF.